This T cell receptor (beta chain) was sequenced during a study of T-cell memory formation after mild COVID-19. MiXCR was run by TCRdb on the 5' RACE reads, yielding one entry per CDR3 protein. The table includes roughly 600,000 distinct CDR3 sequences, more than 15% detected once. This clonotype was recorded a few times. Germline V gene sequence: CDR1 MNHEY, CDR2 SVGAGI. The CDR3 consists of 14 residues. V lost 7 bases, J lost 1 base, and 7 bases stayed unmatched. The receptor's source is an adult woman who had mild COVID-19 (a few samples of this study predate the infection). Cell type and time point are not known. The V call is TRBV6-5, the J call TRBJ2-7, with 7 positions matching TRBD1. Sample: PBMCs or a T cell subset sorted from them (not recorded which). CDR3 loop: CASNRQGSSYEQYF. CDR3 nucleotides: TGTGCCAGCAACCGACAGGGAAGTTCCTACGAGCAGTACTTC.